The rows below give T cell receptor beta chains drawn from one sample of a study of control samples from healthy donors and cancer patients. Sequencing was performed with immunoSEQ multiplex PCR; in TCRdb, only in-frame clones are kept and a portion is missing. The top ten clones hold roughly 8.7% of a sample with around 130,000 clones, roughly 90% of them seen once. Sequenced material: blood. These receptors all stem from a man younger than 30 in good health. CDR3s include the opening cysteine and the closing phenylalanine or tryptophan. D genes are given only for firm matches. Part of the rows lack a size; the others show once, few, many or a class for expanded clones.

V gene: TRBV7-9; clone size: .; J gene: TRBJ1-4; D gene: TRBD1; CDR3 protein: CASSLTGFDEKLFF; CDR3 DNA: TGTGCCAGCAGCTTGACAGGGTTCGATGAAAAACTGTTTTTT
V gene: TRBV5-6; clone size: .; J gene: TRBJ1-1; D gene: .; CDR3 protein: CASSRGTAEAFF; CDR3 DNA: TGTGCCAGCAGCCGGGGGACGGCTGAAGCTTTCTTT
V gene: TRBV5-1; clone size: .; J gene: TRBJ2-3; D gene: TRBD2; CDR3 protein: CASSYAGGADTQYF; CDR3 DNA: TGCGCCAGCAGTTACGCGGGGGGCGCAGATACGCAGTATTTT
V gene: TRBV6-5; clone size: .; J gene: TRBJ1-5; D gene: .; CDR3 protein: CASSYSSVQPQHF; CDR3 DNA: TGTGCCAGCAGTTACTCTTCGGTCCAGCCCCAGCATTTT
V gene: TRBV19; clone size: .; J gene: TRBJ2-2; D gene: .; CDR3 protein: CASNKVTGELFF; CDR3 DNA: TGTGCCAGTAACAAGGTCACCGGGGAGCTGTTTTTT
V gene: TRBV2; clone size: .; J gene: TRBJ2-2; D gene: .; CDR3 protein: CASSKQGPGELFF; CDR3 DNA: TGTGCCAGCAGTAAACAGGGACCCGGGGAGCTGTTTTTT
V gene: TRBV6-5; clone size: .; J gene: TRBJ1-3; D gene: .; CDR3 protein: CASSNPSSGNTIYF; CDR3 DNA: TGTGCCAGCAGTAACCCCAGCTCTGGAAACACCATATATTTT
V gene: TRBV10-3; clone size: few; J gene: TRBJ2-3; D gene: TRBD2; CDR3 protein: CAISAQRGLTDTQYF; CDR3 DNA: TGTGCCATCAGTGCCCAGCGGGGGCTCACAGATACGCAGTATTTT
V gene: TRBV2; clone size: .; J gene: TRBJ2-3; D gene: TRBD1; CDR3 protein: CASSAGQGSTDTQYF; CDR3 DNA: TGTGCCAGCAGTGCGGGACAGGGTAGCACAGATACGCAGTATTTT
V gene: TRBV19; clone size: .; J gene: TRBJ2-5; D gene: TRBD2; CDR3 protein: CASSIGRGGRETQYF; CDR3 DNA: TGTGCCAGTAGTATAGGGCGGGGGGGCAGAGAGACCCAGTACTTC
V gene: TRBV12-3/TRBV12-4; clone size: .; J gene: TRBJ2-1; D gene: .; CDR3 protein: CASSFDNEQFF; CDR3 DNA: TGTGCCAGCAGTTTTGACAATGAGCAGTTCTTC
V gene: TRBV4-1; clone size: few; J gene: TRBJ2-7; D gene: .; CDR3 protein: CASSQDQGGTYEQYF; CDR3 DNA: TGCGCCAGCAGCCAAGACCAAGGAGGAACCTACGAGCAGTACTTC
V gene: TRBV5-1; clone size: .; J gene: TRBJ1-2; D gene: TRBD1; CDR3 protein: CASSLGDREWDYGYTF; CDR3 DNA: TGCGCCAGCAGCTTGGGAGACAGGGAATGGGACTATGGCTACACCTTC
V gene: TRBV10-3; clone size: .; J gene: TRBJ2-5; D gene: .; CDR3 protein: CAISESSGRETQYF; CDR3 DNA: TGTGCCATCAGTGAGTCATCGGGGAGAGAGACCCAGTACTTC
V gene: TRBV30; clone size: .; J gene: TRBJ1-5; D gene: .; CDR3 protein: CAWSQIQGSQPQHF; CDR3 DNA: TGTGCCTGGAGTCAGATACAGGGTTCTCAGCCCCAGCATTTT
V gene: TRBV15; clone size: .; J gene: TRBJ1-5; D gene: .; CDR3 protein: CATSRDRQPQHF; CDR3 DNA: TGTGCCACCAGCAGAGATCGTCAGCCCCAGCATTTT
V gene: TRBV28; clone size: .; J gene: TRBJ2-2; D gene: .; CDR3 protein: CASTSEGGELFF; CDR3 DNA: TGTGCCAGCACTTCTGAGGGCGGGGAGCTGTTTTTT
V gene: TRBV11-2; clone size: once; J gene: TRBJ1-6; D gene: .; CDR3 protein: CASSLEGQGVSPLHF; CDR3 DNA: TGTGCCAGCAGCTTAGAAGGGCAGGGAGTATCACCCCTCCACTTT
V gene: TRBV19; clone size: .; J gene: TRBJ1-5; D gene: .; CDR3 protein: CASSMPHSNQPQHF; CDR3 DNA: TGTGCCAGTAGTATGCCACACTCCAATCAGCCCCAGCATTTT
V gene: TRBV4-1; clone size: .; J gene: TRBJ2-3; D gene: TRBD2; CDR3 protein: CASSQVAGGPADTQYF; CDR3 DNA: TGCGCCAGCAGCCAAGTAGCGGGGGGGCCCGCAGATACGCAGTATTTT
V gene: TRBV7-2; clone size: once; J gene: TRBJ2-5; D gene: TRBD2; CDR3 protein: CASSLPLAGGRGTQYF; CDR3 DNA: TGTGCCAGCAGCTTACCCCTAGCGGGGGGCAGGGGGACCCAGTACTTC
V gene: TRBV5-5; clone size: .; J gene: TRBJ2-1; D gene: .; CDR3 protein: CASRHRFSRAGDYNEQFF; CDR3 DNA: TGTGCCAGCAGGCATCGTTTTAGCAGGGCCGGGGACTACAATGAGCAGTTCTTC
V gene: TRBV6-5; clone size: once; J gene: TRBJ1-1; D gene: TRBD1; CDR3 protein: CASSLPGTGLAFF; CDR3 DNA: TGTGCCAGCAGCCTTCCCGGGACAGGGCTGGCTTTCTTT
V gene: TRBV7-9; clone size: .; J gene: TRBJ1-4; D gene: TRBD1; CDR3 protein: CASSLDREYEKLFF; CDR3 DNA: TGTGCCAGCAGCCTGGACAGGGAGTATGAAAAACTGTTTTTT
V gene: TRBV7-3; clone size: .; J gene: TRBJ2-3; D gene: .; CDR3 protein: CASSPIGTDTQYF; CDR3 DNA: TGTGCCAGCAGCCCCATAGGAACAGATACGCAGTATTTT
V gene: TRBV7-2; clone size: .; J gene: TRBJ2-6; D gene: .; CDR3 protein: CASSLHPSGANVLTF; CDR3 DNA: TGTGCCAGCAGCTTACACCCCTCTGGGGCCAACGTCCTGACTTTC
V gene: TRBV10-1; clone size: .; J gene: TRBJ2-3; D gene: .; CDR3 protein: CASSESVGTLTDTQYF; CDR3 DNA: TGCGCCAGCAGTGAGTCCGTCGGGACACTCACAGATACGCAGTATTTT
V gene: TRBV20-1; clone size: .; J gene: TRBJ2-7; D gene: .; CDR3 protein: CSGFYGGEQYF; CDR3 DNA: TGCAGTGGTTTTTATGGGGGCGAGCAGTACTTC
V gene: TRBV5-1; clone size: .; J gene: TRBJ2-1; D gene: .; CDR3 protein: CASSFGAVDEQFF; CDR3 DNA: TGCGCCAGCAGCTTTGGGGCCGTGGATGAGCAGTTCTTC
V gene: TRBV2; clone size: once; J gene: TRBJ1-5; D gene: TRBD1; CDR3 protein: CASSGGTGGRQPQHF; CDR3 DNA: TGTGCCAGCAGCGGTGGGACAGGGGGACGTCAGCCCCAGCATTTT
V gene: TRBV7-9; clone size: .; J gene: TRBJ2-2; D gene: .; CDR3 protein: CASSRDSHTGELFF; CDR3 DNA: TGTGCCAGCAGCAGGGACTCACACACCGGGGAGCTGTTTTTT